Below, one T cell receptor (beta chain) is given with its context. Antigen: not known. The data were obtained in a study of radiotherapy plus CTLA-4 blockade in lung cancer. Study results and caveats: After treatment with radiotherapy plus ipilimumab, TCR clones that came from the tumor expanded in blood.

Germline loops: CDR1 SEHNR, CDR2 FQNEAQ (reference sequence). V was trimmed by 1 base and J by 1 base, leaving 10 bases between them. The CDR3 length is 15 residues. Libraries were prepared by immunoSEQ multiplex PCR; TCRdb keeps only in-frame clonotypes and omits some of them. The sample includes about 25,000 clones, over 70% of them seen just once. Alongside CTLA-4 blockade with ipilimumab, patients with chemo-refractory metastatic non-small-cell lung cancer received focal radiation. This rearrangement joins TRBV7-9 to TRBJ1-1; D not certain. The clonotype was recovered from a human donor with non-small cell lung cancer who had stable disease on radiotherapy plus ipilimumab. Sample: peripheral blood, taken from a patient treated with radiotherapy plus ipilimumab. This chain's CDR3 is CASSLVVSPNTEAFF. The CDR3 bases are TGTGCCAGCAGCTTAGTAGTCTCACCGAACACTGAAGCTTTCTTT. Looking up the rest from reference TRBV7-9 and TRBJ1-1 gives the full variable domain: DTGVSQNPRHKITKRGQNVTFRCDPISEHNRLYWYRQTLGQGPEFLTYFQNEAQLEKSRLLSDRFSAERPKGSFSTLEIQRTEQGDSAMYLCASSLVVSPNTEAFFGQGTRLTVV.